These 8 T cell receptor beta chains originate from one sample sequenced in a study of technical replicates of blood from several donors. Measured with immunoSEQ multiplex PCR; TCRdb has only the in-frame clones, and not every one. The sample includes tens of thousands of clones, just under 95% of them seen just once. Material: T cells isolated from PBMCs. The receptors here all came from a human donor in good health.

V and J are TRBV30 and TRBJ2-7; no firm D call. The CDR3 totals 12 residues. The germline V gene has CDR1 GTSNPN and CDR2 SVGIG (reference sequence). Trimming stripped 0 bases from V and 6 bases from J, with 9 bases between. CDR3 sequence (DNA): TGTGCCTGGAGTGTATCTCAGTTCGAGCAGTACTTC. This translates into CAWSVSQFEQYF.

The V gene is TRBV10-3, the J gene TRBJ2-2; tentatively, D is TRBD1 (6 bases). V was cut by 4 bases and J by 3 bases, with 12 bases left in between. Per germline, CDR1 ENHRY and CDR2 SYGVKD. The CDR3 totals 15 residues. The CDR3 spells CAISAQGLDTGELFF. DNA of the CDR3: TGTGCCATCAGTGCTCAGGGGCTGGACACCGGGGAGCTGTTTTTT.

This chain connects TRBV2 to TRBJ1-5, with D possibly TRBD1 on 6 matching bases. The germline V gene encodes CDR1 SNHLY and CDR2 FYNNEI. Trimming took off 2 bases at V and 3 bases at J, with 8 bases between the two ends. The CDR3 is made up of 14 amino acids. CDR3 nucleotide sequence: TGTGCCAGCAGTGAAACAGGGCCCAATCAGCCCCAGCATTTT. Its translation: CASSETGPNQPQHF. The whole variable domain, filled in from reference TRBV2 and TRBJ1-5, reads EPEVTQTPSHQVTQMGQEVILRCVPISNHLYFYWYRQILGQKVEFLVSFYNNEISEKSEIFDDQFSVERPDGSNFTLKIRSTKLEDSAMYFCASSETGPNQPQHFGDGTRLSIL.

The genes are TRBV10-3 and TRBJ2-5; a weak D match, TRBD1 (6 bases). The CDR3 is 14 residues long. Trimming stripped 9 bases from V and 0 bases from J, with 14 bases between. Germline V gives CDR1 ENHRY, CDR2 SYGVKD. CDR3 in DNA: TGTGCCATAAAGGAACAGGGTGACCAAGAGACCCAGTACTTC. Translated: CAIKEQGDQETQYF.

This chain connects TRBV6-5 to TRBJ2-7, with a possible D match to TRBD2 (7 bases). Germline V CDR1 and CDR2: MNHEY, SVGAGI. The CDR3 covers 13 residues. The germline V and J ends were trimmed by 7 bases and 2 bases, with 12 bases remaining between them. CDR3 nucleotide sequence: TGTGCCAGCAAACGGGGGGCACCCTACGAGCAGTACTTC. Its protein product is CASKRGAPYEQYF.

CDR3 nucleotides: TGTGCCAGCAGCCAAGATCTGGGGGACAGGTTGAACACTGAAGCTTTCTTT. It translates to CASSQDLGDRLNTEAFF. This chain links TRBV4-2 with TRBJ1-1; 8 nucleotides match TRBD1. CDR1 and CDR2 from the germline V gene are LGHNA and YNFKEQ. V was clipped by 0 bases and J by 0 bases; unmatched bases: 6. This CDR3 spans 17 amino acids.

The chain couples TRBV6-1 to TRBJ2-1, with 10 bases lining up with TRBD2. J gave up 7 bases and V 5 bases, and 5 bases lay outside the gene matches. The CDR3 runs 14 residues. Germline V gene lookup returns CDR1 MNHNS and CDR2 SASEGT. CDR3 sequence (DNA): TGTGCCAGCAGTCCCTGGACTAGCGGTAATGAGCAGTTCTTC. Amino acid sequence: CASSPWTSGNEQFF.

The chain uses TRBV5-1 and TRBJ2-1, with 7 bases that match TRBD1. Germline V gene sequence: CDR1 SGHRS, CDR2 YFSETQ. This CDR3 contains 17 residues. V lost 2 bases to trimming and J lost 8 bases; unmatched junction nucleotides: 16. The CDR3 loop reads CASSLGRGRPAPDEQFF. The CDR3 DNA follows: TGCGCCAGCAGCTTAGGTAGGGGGCGCCCCGCACCGGATGAGCAGTTCTTC.